This T cell receptor beta chain was identified during a study of response to subunit inactivated influenza vaccine. TCRdb re-called the RT-PCR reads through MiXCR, storing one row per CDR3 protein. This sample has more than 500,000 distinct CDR3 sequences; approximately 10% occur once, and the top ten carry more than 9.5%. This clonotype was counted only a few times. CDR1 and CDR2 (germline): DFQATT, SNEGSKA (reference sequence). The CDR3 runs to 17 residues. After removal of 3 bases from V and 0 bases from J, the junction contained 10 bases not matched to a gene. The sample also formed part of further work on T cells expressing NK-cell markers. That work adds: For TCR beta, cDNA was produced by 5'RACE template switching with UMIs. Roughly 1.0-8% of CD8+ T cells in about 6 donors belonged to dominant NKG2C+ clonotypes.

This TCR came from a man in his fifties or sixties who received an inactivated influenza vaccine. The chain links TRBV20-1 to TRBJ2-1; 8 bases fit TRBD2. The material was PBMCs from blood, obtained on the day of vaccination. The CDR3 DNA reads TGCAGTGCTAGCACTAGCGGAGAATATAGCTCCTACAATGAGCAGTTCTTC. Encoded protein: CSASTSGEYSSYNEQFF.